Below, 26 T cell receptor beta chains from the same sample are listed, as sequenced in a study of PD-L1 blockade in urothelial cancer. Produced via immunoSEQ multiplex PCR; TCRdb's table is partial and in-frame only. The sample has approximately 100,000 clones, roughly nine tenths seen once. Material: PBMCs, obtained around atezolizumab (anti-PD-L1) treatment. These receptors all come from a woman older than 75 with urothelial cancer.

The V and J genes are TRBV28 and TRBJ1-2; D gene unclear. This CDR3 comprises 12 residues. Trimming removed 5 bases from V and 5 bases from J, with 9 bases in between. CDR1 and CDR2 from the germline V gene are MDHEN and SYDVKM. This CDR3 reads CASSRGGYGYTF. CDR3 nucleotide sequence: TGTGCCAGCAGTAGAGGCGGGTATGGCTACACCTTC.

The chain uses TRBV5-1 and TRBJ1-4; TRBD1 might be the D (5 bases). Trimming took off 0 bases at V and 10 bases at J, with 13 bases between the two ends. Germline assignment: CDR1 SGHRS and CDR2 YFSETQ. CDR3 size: 14 residues. The CDR3 coding sequence is TGCGCCAGCAGCTTGGCCCGGGGGATGGGAAAACTGTTTTTT. Translating it yields CASSLARGMGKLFF.

The V and J genes are TRBV5-1 and TRBJ1-5, with 7 bases lining up with TRBD1. The CDR3 is made up of 16 amino acids. Germline CDR1 is SGHRS and CDR2 is YFSETQ. The J segment lost 7 bases and the V segment lost 2 bases, leaving 12 bases of the junction unmatched. CDR3 sequence: CASSFPRDRSFQPQHF. CDR3 coding DNA: TGCGCCAGCAGCTTCCCTAGGGACAGATCGTTCCAGCCCCAGCATTTT.

This CDR3 reads CASFRDTYSGNTIYF. CDR3 coding DNA: TGTGCCAGCTTCCGGGACACCTACTCTGGAAACACCATATATTTT. The chain joins TRBV6-1 to TRBJ1-3; D is possibly TRBD1 (6 bases). With 8 bases removed from V and 0 bases from J, the gap between germline ends came to 14 bases. Germline CDR1 MNHNS, CDR2 SASEGT. The CDR3 extends over 15 amino acids.

The CDR3 DNA sequence: TGTGCCAGCAGCGTAGCGGGAGTATCAGAGACCCAGTACTTC. The encoded protein is CASSVAGVSETQYF. The chain carries TRBV9 and TRBJ2-5; D perhaps matches TRBD2 (6 bases). The CDR3 covers 14 residues. V was pared by 0 bases and J by 4 bases, with 10 bases between. CDR1 and CDR2 (germline): SGDLS, YYNGEE. The full variable domain, its missing parts supplied by reference TRBV9 and TRBJ2-5, is DSGVTQTPKHLITATGQRVTLRCSPRSGDLSVYWYQQSLDQGLQFLIQYYNGEERAKGNILERFSAQQFPDLHSELNLSSLELGDSALYFCASSVAGVSETQYFGPGTRLLVL.

This clone occurred once. This chain connects TRBV6-4 to TRBJ1-2; 9 nucleotides align to TRBD1. This CDR3 comprises 14 residues. Trimming cost V 8 bases and J 6 bases; bases outside gene matches: 10. Germline V gives CDR1 MRHNA, CDR2 SNTAGT. The CDR3 bases are TGTGCCAGCCGGCCGGACAGGGGACATAATGGCTACACCTTC. Its translation is CASRPDRGHNGYTF.

CDR3 nucleotide sequence: TGTGCCACCCAAGAGATATCTGGGGCCAACGTCCTGACTTTC. It codes for CATQEISGANVLTF. The rearrangement uses TRBV19 and TRBJ2-6; the D is unclear. Germline values: CDR1 LNHDA, CDR2 SQIVND (reference sequence). The CDR3 runs to 14 residues. Deletions cut 10 bases from V and 1 base from J, with 11 bases between. The full variable domain, completed using reference TRBV19 and TRBJ2-6, is DGGITQSPKYLFRKEGQNVTLSCEQNLNHDAMYWYRQDPGQGLRLIYYSQIVNDFQKGDIAEGYSVSREKKESFPLTVTSAQKNPTAFYLCATQEISGANVLTFGAGSRLTVL.

The V and J genes are TRBV25-1 and TRBJ1-4; D is undetermined. The CDR3 is 13 amino acids. Germline V CDR1 and CDR2: MGHDK, SYGVNS. Trimming left V 8 bases short and J 11 bases short, with 18 bases between. DNA of the CDR3: TGTGCCAGCTGCCGGGGAGAAATGGGGAAACTGTTTTTT. Its translation: CASCRGEMGKLFF.

The chain recombines TRBV6-5 with TRBJ2-2, with D possibly TRBD1 on 5 matching bases. Trimming left V 2 bases short and J 0 bases short, with 10 bases between. Germline CDR1 is MNHEY and CDR2 is SVGAGI. CDR3 size: 16 residues. The CDR3 spells CASSYRTLPNTGELFF. The CDR3, as DNA: TGTGCCAGCAGTTACCGGACACTTCCGAACACCGGGGAGCTGTTTTTT.

This clone came up a few times. The chain has TRBV19 and TRBJ1-2, with D possibly matching TRBD1 (5 bases). The CDR3 runs to 19 residues. Germline CDR1 is LNHDA and CDR2 is SQIVND (reference sequence). V lost 3 bases and J 0 bases, leaving 23 bases between the germline ends. The CDR3: CASSIPPGQGRISNYGYTF. DNA of the CDR3: TGTGCCAGTAGTATTCCCCCCGGACAAGGGAGGATATCTAACTATGGCTACACCTTC.

This clone was counted only a few times. The chain carries TRBV6-5 and TRBJ1-2, with TRBD1 as a possible D gene (6 bases). CDR1 and CDR2 (germline): MNHEY, SVGAGI. CDR3 length equals 14 residues. Trimming left V 4 bases short and J 4 bases short, with 13 bases between. The CDR3 here is CASSSGDRSYGYTF. In nucleotides, the CDR3 is TGTGCCAGCAGTTCAGGGGATCGAAGCTATGGCTACACCTTC.

Only one count was recorded for this clone. The J gene is TRBJ1-5, the V gene TRBV2, with 10 nucleotides matching TRBD1. V lost 3 bases, J lost 5 bases, and 1 base stayed unmatched. CDR3 length equals 14 residues. Germline values: CDR1 SNHLY, CDR2 FYNNEI. The CDR3 region is CASSEGQGYQPQHF. The DNA of the CDR3 is TGTGCCAGCAGTGAGGGACAGGGGTATCAGCCCCAGCATTTT.

V usage is TRBV2 and J usage is TRBJ1-2; D may be TRBD1 (5 bases). There are 16 residues in the CDR3. Trimming took 6 bases from V and 5 from J, leaving 22 bases between them. Per the germline V gene, CDR1 is SNHLY and CDR2 is FYNNEI. The CDR3 bases are TGTGCCAGCAGCAGCGGGTCTAAAATGACAGCGTATGGCTACACCTTC. Translating it yields CASSSGSKMTAYGYTF.

The CDR3 DNA sequence: TGTGCCAGCAGTTACTCAACAGGGATCGGGGAGCTGTTTTTT. This sequence encodes CASSYSTGIGELFF. The chain employs TRBV6-5 and TRBJ2-2; D may be TRBD1 (6 bases). From germline, CDR1 is MNHEY and CDR2 SVGAGI. The CDR3 loop spans 14 amino acids. V lost 0 bases to trimming and J lost 7 bases, with 9 bases between them.

The chain recombines TRBV5-4 with TRBJ2-1; TRBD1 aligns across 9 bases. This CDR3 is built from 16 residues. J gave up 5 bases and V 0 bases, and 6 bases lay outside the gene matches. Germline CDR1 and CDR2: SGHNT and YYREEE (reference sequence). The CDR3 region has the DNA TGTGCCAGCAGCTTGGCCGGGACAGGGAACCACAATGAGCAGTTCTTC. This sequence encodes CASSLAGTGNHNEQFF.

The chain has TRBV28 and TRBJ2-1; 13 bases match TRBD2. V trimming: 8 bases; J trimming: 5 bases; junction bases outside the gene matches: 6. This CDR3 comprises 15 residues. From germline, CDR1 is MDHEN and CDR2 SYDVKM. The CDR3 DNA follows: TGTGCCAGCCCATCTGGGACTAGCGGGAACAATGAGCAGTTCTTC. Residues: CASPSGTSGNNEQFF.

This sequence joins TRBV9 and TRBJ2-1; weak D call: TRBD2 (6 bases). Per the germline V gene, CDR1 is SGDLS and CDR2 is YYNGEE. The CDR3 length is 18 residues. Trimming removed 3 bases at V and 0 bases at J, with 19 bases between. The CDR3 nucleotides are TGTGCCAGCAGCGACCGTGCTGGGGGGATAAGCTCCTACAATGAGCAGTTCTTC. Translating gives CASSDRAGGISSYNEQFF.

The chain uses TRBV5-1 and TRBJ2-3, with D perhaps TRBD1 (5 bases). The V end lost 4 bases, the J end lost 5 bases, and 17 bases lay between the germline ends. Germline V gene data show CDR1 as SGHRS and CDR2 as YFSETQ. The CDR3 runs 15 residues. The chain's CDR3 is CASSLQTPTVDTQYF. Written as DNA, the CDR3 is TGCGCCAGCAGCCTACAAACTCCGACAGTAGATACGCAGTATTTT.

J is TRBJ2-3 and V is TRBV5-6; tentatively, D is TRBD2 (7 bases). Deletions cut 1 base from V and 6 bases from J, with 18 bases between. The germline gives CDR1 SGHDT, CDR2 YYEEEE. The CDR3 is made up of 16 amino acids. The CDR3 sequence is CASSLPGRGGVDTQYF. In DNA form, the CDR3 reads TGTGCCAGCAGCTTGCCAGGGAGGGGGGGTGTGGATACGCAGTATTTT.

This clone came up a few times. The chain carries TRBV5-1 and TRBJ1-3; 9 bases fit TRBD1. Germline values: CDR1 SGHRS, CDR2 YFSETQ. V was clipped by 3 bases and J by 4 bases; unmatched bases: 2. CDR3 length: 14 residues. The CDR3 DNA follows: TGCGCCAGCAGCTGGACAGGGGAAGGAAACACCATATATTTT. Its protein is CASSWTGEGNTIYF.

The CDR3 protein is CASSPSPGLAGYEQYF. The CDR3 coding sequence is TGTGCCAGCAGCCCTAGTCCGGGACTAGCGGGGTACGAGCAGTACTTC. The gene calls are TRBV5-4 and TRBJ2-7; 13 bases map to TRBD2. J was trimmed by 4 bases and V by 4 bases; bases with no gene match: 8. The CDR3 sequence is 16 residues long. Germline CDR1 is SGHNT and CDR2 is YYREEE (reference sequence).

This chain joins TRBV7-8 and TRBJ1-5, with D possibly TRBD1 on 6 matching bases. This CDR3 contains 17 residues. Trimming left V 1 base short and J 3 bases short, with 16 bases between. Per the germline V gene, CDR1 is SGHVS and CDR2 is FQNEAQ. The CDR3 protein is CASSLVGGLEVNQPQHF. CDR3 in DNA: TGTGCCAGCAGCTTAGTGGGGGGGCTCGAAGTCAATCAGCCCCAGCATTTT. The variable domain in full, with the rest retrieved from reference TRBV7-8 and TRBJ1-5, is GAGVSQSPRYKVAKRGQDVALRCDPISGHVSLFWYQQALGQGPEFLTYFQNEAQLDKSGLPSDRFFAERPEGSVSTLKIQRTQQEDSAVYLCASSLVGGLEVNQPQHFGDGTRLSIL.

This clone showed up just once. The chain carries TRBV9 and TRBJ2-1, with 15 positions matching TRBD2. The CDR3 has 15 amino acids. The V segment lost 5 bases and the J segment 7 bases; nucleotides outside the gene matches: 4. From germline, CDR1 is SGDLS and CDR2 YYNGEE. CDR3 amino acids: CASSIGTSGRNEQFF. The CDR3 nucleotides are TGTGCCAGCAGTATCGGGACTAGCGGGAGGAATGAGCAGTTCTTC.

V and J are TRBV15 and TRBJ1-2; D might be TRBD1 (6 bases). The CDR3 runs to 13 residues. Germline V lookup: CDR1 LNHNV, CDR2 YYDKDF (reference sequence). V lost 5 bases and J 4 bases, leaving 11 bases between the germline ends. CDR3 amino acids: CATSGGQTYGYTF. In DNA form, the CDR3 reads TGTGCCACCAGCGGAGGACAGACCTATGGCTACACCTTC.

This chain joins TRBV6-1 and TRBJ1-5; D is ambiguous. CDR3 length: 12 residues. Germline CDR1 reads MNHNS; CDR2 reads SASEGT. V was shortened by 3 bases and J by 6 bases, with 6 bases between the two germline ends. The CDR3, as DNA: TGTGCCAGCAGTGACGTAGTTCAGCCCCAGCATTTT. Its protein is CASSDVVQPQHF.

This chain uses TRBV7-8 with TRBJ1-1; no reliable D call. Germline assignment: CDR1 SGHVS and CDR2 FQNEAQ. This CDR3 is built from 16 residues. The V and J ends lost 5 bases and 0 bases respectively, with 16 bases between them. DNA of the CDR3: TGTGCCAGCAGCCGTGCCCCACAGAACATGAACACTGAAGCTTTCTTT. The encoded protein is CASSRAPQNMNTEAFF.